This TCR beta chain stems from a study of blood T cell repertoires in COVID-19. This clone was seen only a few times. Produced via immunoSEQ multiplex PCR; TCRdb's table is partial and in-frame only. The sample includes about 180,000 clones, about 81% seen only once; the top ten take about 10%. Followed longitudinally, the Seattle patients had been enrolled during active infection. The CDR3 is 17 amino acids. V gave up 6 bases and J gave up 4 bases, with 22 bases separating them. The V gene's germline CDR1 is LNHDA and CDR2 SQIVND (reference sequence). The chain carries TRBV19 and TRBJ1-5; maybe TRBD1 (6 bases). This receptor was identified in an elderly woman with COVID-19, enrolled during active disease. Sample: peripheral blood. CDR3 DNA sequence: TGTGCCAGTAGCAGGGGCCCAGGGGTACGGGCGAATCAGCCCCAGCATTTT. Translated, it gives CASSRGPGVRANQPQHF.